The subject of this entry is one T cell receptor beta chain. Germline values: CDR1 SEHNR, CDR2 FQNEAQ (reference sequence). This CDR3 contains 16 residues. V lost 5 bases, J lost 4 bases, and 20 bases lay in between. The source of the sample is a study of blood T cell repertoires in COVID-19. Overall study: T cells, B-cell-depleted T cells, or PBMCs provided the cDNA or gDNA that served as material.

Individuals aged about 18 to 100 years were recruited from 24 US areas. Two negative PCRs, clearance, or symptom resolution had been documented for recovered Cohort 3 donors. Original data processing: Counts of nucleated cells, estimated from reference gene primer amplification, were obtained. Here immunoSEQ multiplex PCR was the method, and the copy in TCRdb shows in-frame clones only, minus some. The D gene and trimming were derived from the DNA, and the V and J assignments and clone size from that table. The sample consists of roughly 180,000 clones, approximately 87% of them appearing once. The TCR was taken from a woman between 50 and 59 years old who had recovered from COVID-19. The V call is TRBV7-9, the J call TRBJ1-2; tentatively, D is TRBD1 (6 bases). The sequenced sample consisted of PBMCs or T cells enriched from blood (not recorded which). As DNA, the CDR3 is TGTGCCAGCAGCCCCCCGGCCGGACAGAGCCCCTATGGCTACACCTTC. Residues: CASSPPAGQSPYGYTF.